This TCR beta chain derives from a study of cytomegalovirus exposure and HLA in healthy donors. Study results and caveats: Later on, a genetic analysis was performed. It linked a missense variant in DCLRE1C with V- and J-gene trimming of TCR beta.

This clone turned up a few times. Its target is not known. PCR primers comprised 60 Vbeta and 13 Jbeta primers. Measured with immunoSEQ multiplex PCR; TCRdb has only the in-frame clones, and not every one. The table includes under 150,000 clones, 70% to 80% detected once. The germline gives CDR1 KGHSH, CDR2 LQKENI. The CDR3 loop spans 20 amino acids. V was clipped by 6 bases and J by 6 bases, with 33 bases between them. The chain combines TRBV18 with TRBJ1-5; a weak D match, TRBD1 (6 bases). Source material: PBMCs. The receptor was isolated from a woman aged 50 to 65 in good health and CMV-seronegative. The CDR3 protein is CASSTLGGAARKVSGQPQHF. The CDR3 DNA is TGTGCCAGCTCGACATTAGGGGGGGCGGCGAGAAAGGTATCAGGTCAGCCCCAGCATTTT.